This is a list of T cell receptor beta chains from one sample in a study of cytomegalovirus exposure and HLA in healthy donors. Sequencing was performed with immunoSEQ multiplex PCR; in TCRdb, only in-frame clones are kept and a portion is missing. The sample shows some 150,000 clones, around 79% of them seen only once. The sequenced material came from PBMCs. These receptors came from a man aged 25 to 40 in good health and CMV-seropositive. CDR3s include the opening cysteine and the closing phenylalanine or tryptophan. Fields, in order: J gene, D gene, V gene, CDR3 DNA, CDR3 protein. D genes are given only for firm matches.

>TRBJ2-7|TRBD1|TRBV4-2
TGTGCCAGCAGCCAAGCAATCAGGGGGCACGAGCAGTACTTC
CASSQAIRGHEQYF
>TRBJ2-2|TRBD2|TRBV6-1
TGTGCCAGCAGTGAATCAAGCGGGAGTCCCGGGGAGCTGTTTTTT
CASSESSGSPGELFF
>TRBJ2-5|NA|TRBV4-1
TGCGCCAGCAGCCAAGAGGACTGGAACCAAGAGACCCAGTACTTC
CASSQEDWNQETQYF
>TRBJ2-4|NA|TRBV29-1
TGCAGCGTGCGACTGCCAACCAAAAACATTCAGTACTTC
CSVRLPTKNIQYF
>TRBJ1-2|NA|TRBV6-5
TGTGCCAGCAGTTACGGCAGGACTAACTATGGCTACACCTTC
CASSYGRTNYGYTF
>TRBJ1-1|TRBD1|TRBV7-9
TGTGCCAGCAGCTTAGCACAGGGGAATACTGAAGCTTTCTTT
CASSLAQGNTEAFF
>TRBJ1-3|NA|TRBV18
TGTGCCAGCTCACCAGAGGTCTCTGGAAACACCATATATTTT
CASSPEVSGNTIYF
>TRBJ2-1|NA|TRBV27
TGTGCCATAGGGGGATATGAGCAGTTCTTC
CAIGGYEQFF
>TRBJ1-2|NA|TRBV30
TGTGCCACCCCCCGGGAGGGATTTAACTATGGCTACACCTTC
CATPREGFNYGYTF
>TRBJ1-6|NA|TRBV2
TGTGCCAGCAAACAGTGGAATTCACCCCTCCACTTT
CASKQWNSPLHF
>TRBJ2-5|TRBD2|TRBV5-1
TGCGCCAGCAGCTTGAGCCCTAGCGGGAGTGGGGAGACCCAGTACTTC
CASSLSPSGSGETQYF
>TRBJ1-1|NA|TRBV25-1
TGTGCCAGCAGCTACACAGGAGTTGAAGCTTTCTTT
CASSYTGVEAFF